The T cell receptor (beta chain) under discussion was sequenced for a study of T cell repertoires in cytomegalovirus infection. The overall study: Public TCR beta signatures provided an indication of both CMV infection and a matching HLA type.

Study-wide results and caveats: Ex vivo responses were dominated by HLA-C-restricted CMV-specific TCR beta clonotypes. Based on cumulative public TCR beta family frequency, carriers of CMV plus the relevant HLA were identified.

TCRdb itself ran the reads through MiXCR, one entry per CDR3 protein. The data contain under 350,000 distinct CDR3 sequences, more than 8% of them singletons. The V gene end was trimmed by 6 bases and the J gene end by 1 base; junction bases not matched to a gene: 5. This CDR3 is built from 15 residues. Looked up from germline, CDR1 is MNHEY and CDR2 is SVGAGI. Points on this clonotype: No antigen is known for it.

Sequencing used PBMCs. The receptor was derived from a human donor in good health (CMV status not recorded). Some clones in this sample may be carry-over from other donors' samples. This chain uses TRBV6-5 with TRBJ2-7; 11 bases line up with TRBD1. CDR3 residues: CASSRGQGASYEQYF. The CDR3 DNA sequence: TGTGCCAGCAGCCGAGGACAGGGGGCTTCCTACGAGCAGTACTTC.